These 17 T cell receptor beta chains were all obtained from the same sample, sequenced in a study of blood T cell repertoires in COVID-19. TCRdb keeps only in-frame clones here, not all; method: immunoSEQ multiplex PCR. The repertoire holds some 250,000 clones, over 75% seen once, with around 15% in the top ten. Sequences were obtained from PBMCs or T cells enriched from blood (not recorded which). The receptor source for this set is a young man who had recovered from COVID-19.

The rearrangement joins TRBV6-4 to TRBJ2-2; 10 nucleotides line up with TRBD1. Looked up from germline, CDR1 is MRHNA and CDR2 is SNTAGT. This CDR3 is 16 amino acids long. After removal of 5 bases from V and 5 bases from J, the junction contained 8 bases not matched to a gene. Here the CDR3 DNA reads TGTGCCAGCAGTCTCGGACAGGGGGGTTTAACCGGGGAGCTGTTTTTT. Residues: CASSLGQGGLTGELFF.

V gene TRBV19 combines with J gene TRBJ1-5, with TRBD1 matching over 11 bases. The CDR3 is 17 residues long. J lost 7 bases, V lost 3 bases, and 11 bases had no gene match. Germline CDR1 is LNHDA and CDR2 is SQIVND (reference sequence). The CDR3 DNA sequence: TGTGCCAGTAGTATCTGGAGGGACAGGGGGAAAAGACAGCCCCAGCATTTT. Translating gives CASSIWRDRGKRQPQHF.

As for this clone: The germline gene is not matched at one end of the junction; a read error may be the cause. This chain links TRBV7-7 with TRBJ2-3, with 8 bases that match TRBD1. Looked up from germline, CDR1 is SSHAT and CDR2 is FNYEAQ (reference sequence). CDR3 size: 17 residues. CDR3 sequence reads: CASSPRGGTGSTDTQYF. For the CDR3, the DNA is TGTGCTAGCAGCCCCCGAGGTGGGACAGGTAGCACAGATACGCAGTATTTT.

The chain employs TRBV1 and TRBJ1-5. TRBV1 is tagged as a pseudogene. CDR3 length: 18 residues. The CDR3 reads CTSSQEGGSLRGNQPQHF. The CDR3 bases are TGCACCAGCAGCCAAGAGGGAGGGTCTCTTAGAGGCAATCAGCCCCAGCATTTT.

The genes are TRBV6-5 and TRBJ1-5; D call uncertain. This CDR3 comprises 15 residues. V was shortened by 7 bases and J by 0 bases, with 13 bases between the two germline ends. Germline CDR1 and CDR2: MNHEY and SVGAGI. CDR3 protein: CASTPSLPSNQPQHF. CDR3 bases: TGTGCCAGCACCCCTTCACTACCTAGCAATCAGCCCCAGCATTTT.

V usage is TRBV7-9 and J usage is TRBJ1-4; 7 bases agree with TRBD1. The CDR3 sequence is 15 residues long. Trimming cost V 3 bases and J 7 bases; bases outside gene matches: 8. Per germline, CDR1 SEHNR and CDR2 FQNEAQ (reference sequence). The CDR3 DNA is TGTGCCAGCAGCTTCTCTAGGGGGCAGTTTGAAAAACTGTTTTTT. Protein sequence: CASSFSRGQFEKLFF.

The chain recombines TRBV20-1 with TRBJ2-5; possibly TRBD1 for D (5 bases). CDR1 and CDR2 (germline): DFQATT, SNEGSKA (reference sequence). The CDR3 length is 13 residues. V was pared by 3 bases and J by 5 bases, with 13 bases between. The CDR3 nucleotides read TGCAGTGCTAGTCTAAGGGGTTGGGAGACCCAGTACTTC. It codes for CSASLRGWETQYF.

CDR3 nucleotides: TGTGCCAGCAGCTTAGATTTTACGGGGCCAGGGGGCCCAGATACGCAGTATTTT. This gives the protein CASSLDFTGPGGPDTQYF. The chain couples TRBV11-2 to TRBJ2-3, with TRBD1 matching over 8 bases. With 0 bases clipped from V and 4 bases from J, the junction kept 12 bases outside the gene matches. CDR3 length: 18 residues. Per the germline V gene, CDR1 is SGHAT and CDR2 is FQNNGV.

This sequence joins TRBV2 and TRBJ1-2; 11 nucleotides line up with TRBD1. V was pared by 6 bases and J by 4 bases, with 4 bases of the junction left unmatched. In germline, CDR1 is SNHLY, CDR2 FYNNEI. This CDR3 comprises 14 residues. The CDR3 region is CASRGQGASYGYTF. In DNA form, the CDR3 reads TGTGCCAGCAGAGGACAGGGGGCCTCCTATGGCTACACCTTC.

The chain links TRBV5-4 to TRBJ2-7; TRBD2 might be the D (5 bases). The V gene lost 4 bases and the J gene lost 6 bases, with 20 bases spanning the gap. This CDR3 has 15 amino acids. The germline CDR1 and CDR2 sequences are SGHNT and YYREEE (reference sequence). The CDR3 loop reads CASSQIEGPLGEQYF. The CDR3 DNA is TGTGCCAGCAGCCAAATTGAGGGTCCACTCGGCGAGCAGTACTTC.

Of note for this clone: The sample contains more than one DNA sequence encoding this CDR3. In DNA, the CDR3 is TGTGCCAGCAGCTCACAGGGACGCGAGCAGTACTTC. Its translation is CASSSQGREQYF. The chain combines TRBV5-5 with TRBJ2-7; D might be TRBD1 (6 bases). This CDR3 is built from 12 residues. Per germline, CDR1 SGHKS and CDR2 YYEKEE (reference sequence). With 3 bases removed from V and 6 bases from J, the gap between germline ends came to 10 bases.

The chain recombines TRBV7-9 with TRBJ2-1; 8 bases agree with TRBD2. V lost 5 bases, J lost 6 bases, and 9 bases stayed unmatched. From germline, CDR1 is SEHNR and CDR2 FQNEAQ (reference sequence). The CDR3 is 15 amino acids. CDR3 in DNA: TGTGCCAGCAGCCCCGCGGGGGGCCTCGGCAATGAGCAGTTCTTC. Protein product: CASSPAGGLGNEQFF.

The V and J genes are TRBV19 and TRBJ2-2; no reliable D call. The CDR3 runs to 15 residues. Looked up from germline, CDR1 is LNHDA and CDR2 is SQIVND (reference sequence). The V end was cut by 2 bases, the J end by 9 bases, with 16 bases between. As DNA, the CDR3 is TGTGCCAGTAGTATACAACACAGACCGTTCCGGGAGCTGTTTTTT. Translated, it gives CASSIQHRPFRELFF. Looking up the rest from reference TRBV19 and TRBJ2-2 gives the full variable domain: DGGITQSPKYLFRKEGQNVTLSCEQNLNHDAMYWYRQDPGQGLRLIYYSQIVNDFQKGDIAEGYSVSREKKESFPLTVTSAQKNPTAFYLCASSIQHRPFRELFFGEGSRLTVL.

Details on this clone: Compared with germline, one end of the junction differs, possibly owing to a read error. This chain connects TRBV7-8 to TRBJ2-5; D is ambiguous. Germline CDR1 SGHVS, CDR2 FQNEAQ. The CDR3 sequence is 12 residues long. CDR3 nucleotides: TGTGCCAGCAGCCAAAACCAGGAGACCCAGTACTTC. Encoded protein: CASSQNQETQYF.

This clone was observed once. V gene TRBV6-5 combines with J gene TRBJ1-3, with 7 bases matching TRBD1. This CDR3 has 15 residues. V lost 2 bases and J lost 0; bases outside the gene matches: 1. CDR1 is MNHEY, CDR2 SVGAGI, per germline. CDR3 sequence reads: CASSYDRASGNTIYF. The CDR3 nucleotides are TGTGCCAGCAGTTACGACAGGGCCTCTGGAAACACCATATATTTT.

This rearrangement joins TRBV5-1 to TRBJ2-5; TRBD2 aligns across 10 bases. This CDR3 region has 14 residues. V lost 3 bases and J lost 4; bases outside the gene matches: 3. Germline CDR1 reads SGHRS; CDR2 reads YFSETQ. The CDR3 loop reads CASSSAGGLETQYF. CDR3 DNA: TGCGCCAGCAGCTCAGCGGGAGGGCTAGAGACCCAGTACTTC.

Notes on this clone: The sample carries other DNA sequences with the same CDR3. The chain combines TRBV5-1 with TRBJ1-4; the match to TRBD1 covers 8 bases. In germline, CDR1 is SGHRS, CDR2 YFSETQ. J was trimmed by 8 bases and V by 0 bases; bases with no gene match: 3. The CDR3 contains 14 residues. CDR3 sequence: CASSLGQGNEKLFF. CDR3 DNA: TGCGCCAGCAGCTTGGGACAGGGGAACGAAAAACTGTTTTTT.